These T cell receptor beta chains were read from a single sample in a study of shared clonotypes between healthy human individuals. Clones were sequenced by immunoSEQ multiplex PCR, and TCRdb holds only the in-frame ones, with some missing. The data hold 90,000 to 130,000 clones, with 68% observed a single time. The sequenced sample was memory CD8+ T cells sorted from blood. The receptors shown here come from a woman aged 25 to 39 in good health. Each CDR3 is given with its conserved first and last residue. A D gene is named only where the DNA matches it firmly. Size is omitted from some rows. Given values are once, few, many or a class for expanded clones.

CDR3aa: CASSLGGARGYEQYF
CDR3nt: TGTGCCAGCAGCCTCGGGGGAGCCAGGGGATACGAGCAGTACTTC
j_gene: TRBJ2-7
d_gene: -
v_gene: TRBV28
abundance: -

CDR3aa: CASSFYSSSYEQYF
CDR3nt: TGCGCCAGCAGCTTTTACAGTAGCTCCTACGAGCAGTACTTC
j_gene: TRBJ2-7
d_gene: -
v_gene: TRBV5-1
abundance: once

CDR3aa: CASSEQGGQDTQYF
CDR3nt: TGTGCCAGCAGTGAACAGGGAGGGCAAGATACGCAGTATTTT
j_gene: TRBJ2-3
d_gene: TRBD2
v_gene: TRBV6-1
abundance: few

CDR3aa: CASSPVAGTYNEQFF
CDR3nt: TGTGCCAGCAGCCCGGTAGCGGGAACATACAATGAGCAGTTCTTC
j_gene: TRBJ2-1
d_gene: TRBD2
v_gene: TRBV9
abundance: many

CDR3aa: CASKHRDRGLLTEAFF
CDR3nt: TGTGCCAGCAAACACCGGGACAGGGGACTTCTCACTGAAGCTTTCTTT
j_gene: TRBJ1-1
d_gene: TRBD1
v_gene: TRBV27
abundance: -

CDR3aa: CASRRTGQGRTYGYTF
CDR3nt: TGTGCCAGCAGGAGAACGGGACAGGGACGTACCTATGGCTACACCTTC
j_gene: TRBJ1-2
d_gene: TRBD1
v_gene: TRBV5-4
abundance: -

CDR3aa: CASSARQGVGNQPQHF
CDR3nt: TGTGCCAGTAGTGCACGACAGGGTGTCGGCAATCAGCCCCAGCATTTT
j_gene: TRBJ1-5
d_gene: TRBD1
v_gene: TRBV19
abundance: -

CDR3aa: CASNGPGQGGGINEKLFF
CDR3nt: TGTGCCAGCAACGGACCGGGACAGGGTGGGGGAATTAATGAAAAACTGTTTTTT
j_gene: TRBJ1-4
d_gene: TRBD1
v_gene: TRBV28
abundance: once

CDR3aa: CASSKRREECYEQYF
CDR3nt: TGTGCCAGCAGCAAGCGGCGGGAGGAATGCTACGAGCAGTACTTC
j_gene: TRBJ2-7
d_gene: -
v_gene: TRBV21-1
abundance: many

CDR3aa: CASSLPAQDKSKLFF
CDR3nt: TGTGCCAGCAGCTTACCGGCGCAGGATAAATCAAAACTGTTTTTT
j_gene: TRBJ1-4
d_gene: -
v_gene: TRBV7-9
abundance: -

CDR3aa: CASSVSGADQPQHF
CDR3nt: TGTGCCAGCAGCGTATCGGGGGCGGATCAGCCCCAGCATTTT
j_gene: TRBJ1-5
d_gene: -
v_gene: TRBV9
abundance: -

CDR3aa: CASSLGLTYEQYF
CDR3nt: TGTGCCAGCAGTTTGGGCCTCACCTACGAGCAGTACTTC
j_gene: TRBJ2-7
d_gene: -
v_gene: TRBV27
abundance: -

CDR3aa: CATSREREANEQYF
CDR3nt: TGTGCCACCAGCAGAGAACGGGAGGCTAACGAGCAGTACTTC
j_gene: TRBJ2-7
d_gene: TRBD2
v_gene: TRBV15
abundance: -

CDR3aa: CASSPWTRGGPDTQYF
CDR3nt: TGCGCCAGCAGCCCCTGGACTAGGGGGGGCCCAGATACGCAGTATTTT
j_gene: TRBJ2-3
d_gene: -
v_gene: TRBV4-1
abundance: -

CDR3aa: CASSTSGNEQFF
CDR3nt: TGTGCCAGCAGCACTAGTGGGAATGAGCAGTTCTTC
j_gene: TRBJ2-1
d_gene: -
v_gene: TRBV27
abundance: -

CDR3aa: CASSKTGTWLEQFF
CDR3nt: TGTGCCAGTAGTAAAACCGGGACCTGGCTTGAGCAGTTCTTC
j_gene: TRBJ2-1
d_gene: -
v_gene: TRBV19
abundance: few

CDR3aa: CARWTGGPRGHVEQYF
CDR3nt: TGTGCCAGGTGGACAGGGGGCCCCCGTGGGCACGTGGAGCAGTACTTC
j_gene: TRBJ2-7
d_gene: TRBD1
v_gene: TRBV27
abundance: medium-sized

CDR3aa: CASSVAPDPYEQYF
CDR3nt: TGTGCCAGCAGCGTAGCTCCAGATCCCTACGAGCAGTACTTC
j_gene: TRBJ2-7
d_gene: -
v_gene: TRBV9
abundance: -

CDR3aa: CASSGRTGVDEQFF
CDR3nt: TGTGCCAGCAGTGGGAGGACAGGGGTCGATGAGCAGTTCTTC
j_gene: TRBJ2-1
d_gene: TRBD1
v_gene: TRBV6-1
abundance: -

CDR3aa: CASSRGGGNTEAFF
CDR3nt: TGTGCCAGCAGTCGGGGAGGCGGAAACACTGAAGCTTTCTTT
j_gene: TRBJ1-1
d_gene: -
v_gene: TRBV7-2
abundance: -

CDR3aa: CASSPGAIEQETQYF
CDR3nt: TGTGCCAGCAGCCCAGGGGCAATAGAACAAGAGACCCAGTACTTC
j_gene: TRBJ2-5
d_gene: -
v_gene: TRBV7-9
abundance: -

CDR3aa: CASSKSPWALSYNEQFF
CDR3nt: TGTGCCAGCAGCAAATCACCTTGGGCCCTTTCCTACAATGAGCAGTTCTTC
j_gene: TRBJ2-1
d_gene: -
v_gene: TRBV7-3
abundance: -

CDR3aa: CASSLIGEGFTDTQYF
CDR3nt: TGTGCCAGCAGTCTTATCGGGGAGGGATTCACAGATACGCAGTATTTT
j_gene: TRBJ2-3
d_gene: TRBD2
v_gene: TRBV11-2
abundance: -

CDR3aa: CASSLGGEYMFYEQYF
CDR3nt: TGTGCCAGCAGCTTGGGTGGAGAGTATATGTTCTACGAGCAGTACTTC
j_gene: TRBJ2-7
d_gene: -
v_gene: TRBV5-6
abundance: few

CDR3aa: CASSQTRTGEYIQYF
CDR3nt: TGTGCCAGCAGCCAAACGAGGACAGGGGAATACATTCAGTACTTC
j_gene: TRBJ2-4
d_gene: TRBD1
v_gene: TRBV14
abundance: -

CDR3aa: CASSPSGRYGNQPQHF
CDR3nt: TGTGCCAGCAGTCCATCGGGGAGGTACGGCAATCAGCCCCAGCATTTT
j_gene: TRBJ1-5
d_gene: -
v_gene: TRBV27
abundance: -

CDR3aa: CSVDLWASSYNEQFF
CDR3nt: TGCAGCGTTGATTTATGGGCCAGCTCCTACAATGAGCAGTTCTTC
j_gene: TRBJ2-1
d_gene: -
v_gene: TRBV29-1
abundance: many

CDR3aa: CASSNHRGTGNTIYF
CDR3nt: TGTGCCAGCAGCAACCACAGGGGAACTGGAAACACCATATATTTT
j_gene: TRBJ1-3
d_gene: TRBD1
v_gene: TRBV7-7
abundance: -

CDR3aa: CASSEDGTSPYEQYF
CDR3nt: TGTGCCAGCAGCGAGGACGGGACTTCTCCCTACGAGCAGTACTTC
j_gene: TRBJ2-7
d_gene: -
v_gene: TRBV9
abundance: -

CDR3aa: CASSLDGYEQYF
CDR3nt: TGTGCCAGCAGCTTAGACGGCTACGAGCAGTACTTC
j_gene: TRBJ2-7
d_gene: -
v_gene: TRBV11-3
abundance: -

CDR3aa: CASSLAGRQETQYF
CDR3nt: TGTGCCAGCAGCTTGGCGGGACGGCAAGAGACCCAGTACTTC
j_gene: TRBJ2-5
d_gene: -
v_gene: TRBV5-4
abundance: -